This T cell receptor beta chain was obtained from a study of T-cell reconstitution after alpha-beta-depleted transplantation in children. Study-wide results and caveats: Some patients' high day-60 TCRbeta diversity was traced to surviving recipient T cells and thymic progenitors. After one year, T-cell counts and TCRbeta diversity mostly came from new T cells. Reportedly, alpha-beta T cells present about two months post-transplant originated from several hundred expanded clones of graft origin.

Construction of the TCRbeta library involved unique molecular identifiers. One entry per CDR3 protein, called by TCRdb with MiXCR from the PCR reads. The repertoire holds some 450,000 distinct CDR3 sequences, over 40% seen once, with 25% to 30% in the top ten. Comment on this clonotype: Its cognate antigen is unknown.

The sample here was PBMCs, taken before TCRalphabeta/CD19-depleted stem cell transplant. This clonotype was sampled from a girl aged 2-15 years with aplastic anemia, due to receive a stem cell transplant.

The CDR3 DNA is TGTGCCATCAGCGAGACAGGGGGGGAAAAACTGTTTTTT. Its translation is CAISETGGEKLFF. The V call is TRBV10-3, the J call TRBJ1-4; TRBD1 aligns across 9 bases. Trimming took 6 bases from V and 8 from J; bases not matched to a gene: 4. Germline loops: CDR1 ENHRY, CDR2 SYGVKD. This CDR3 is 13 amino acids long.